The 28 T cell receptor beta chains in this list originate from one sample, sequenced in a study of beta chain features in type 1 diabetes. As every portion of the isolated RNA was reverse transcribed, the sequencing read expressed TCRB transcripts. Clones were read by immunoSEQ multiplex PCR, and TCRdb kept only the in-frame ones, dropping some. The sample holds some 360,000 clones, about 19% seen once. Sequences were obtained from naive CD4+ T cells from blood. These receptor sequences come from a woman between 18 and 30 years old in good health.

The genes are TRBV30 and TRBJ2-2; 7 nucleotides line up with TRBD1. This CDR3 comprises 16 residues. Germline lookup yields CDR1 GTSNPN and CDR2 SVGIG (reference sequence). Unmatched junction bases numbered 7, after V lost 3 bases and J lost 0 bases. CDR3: CAWRAKGAPNTGELFF. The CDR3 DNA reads TGTGCCTGGAGAGCCAAGGGGGCACCGAACACCGGGGAGCTGTTTTTT.

The CDR3 loop reads CASSLGYINTEAFF. The CDR3 nucleotides read TGTGCCAGCAGCCTAGGATACATAAACACTGAAGCTTTCTTT. The chain has TRBV7-2 and TRBJ1-1, with no clear D. The CDR3 is 14 residues long. The germline V gene has CDR1 SGHTA and CDR2 FQGNSA. Trimming left V 5 bases short and J 2 bases short, with 12 bases between.

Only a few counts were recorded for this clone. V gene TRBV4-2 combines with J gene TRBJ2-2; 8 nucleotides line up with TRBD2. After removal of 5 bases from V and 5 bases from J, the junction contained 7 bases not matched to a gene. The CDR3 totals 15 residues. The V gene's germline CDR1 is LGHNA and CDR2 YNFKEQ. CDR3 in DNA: TGTGCCAGCAGCTTACGGACTAGCATTACCGGGGAGCTGTTTTTT. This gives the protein CASSLRTSITGELFF.

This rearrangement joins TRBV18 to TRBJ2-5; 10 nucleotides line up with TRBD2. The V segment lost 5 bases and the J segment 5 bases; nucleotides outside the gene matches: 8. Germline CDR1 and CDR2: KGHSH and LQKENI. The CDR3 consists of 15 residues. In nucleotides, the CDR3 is TGTGCCAGCTCAAGCGGGACTAGCGAAGTCGAGACCCAGTACTTC. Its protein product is CASSSGTSEVETQYF.

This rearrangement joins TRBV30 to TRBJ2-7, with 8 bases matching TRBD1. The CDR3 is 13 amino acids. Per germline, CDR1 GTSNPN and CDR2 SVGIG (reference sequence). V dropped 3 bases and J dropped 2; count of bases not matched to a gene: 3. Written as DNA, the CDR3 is TGTGCCTGGAGCCTACAGGGGGCCTACGAGCAGTACTTC. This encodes CAWSLQGAYEQYF.

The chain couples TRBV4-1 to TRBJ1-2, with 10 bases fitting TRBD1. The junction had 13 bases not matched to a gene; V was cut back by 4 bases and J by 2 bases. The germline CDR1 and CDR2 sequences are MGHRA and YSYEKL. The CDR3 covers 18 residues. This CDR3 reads CASSLGTGVLQRNYGYTF. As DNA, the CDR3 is TGCGCCAGCAGCCTTGGGACAGGGGTTCTTCAGCGGAACTATGGCTACACCTTC.

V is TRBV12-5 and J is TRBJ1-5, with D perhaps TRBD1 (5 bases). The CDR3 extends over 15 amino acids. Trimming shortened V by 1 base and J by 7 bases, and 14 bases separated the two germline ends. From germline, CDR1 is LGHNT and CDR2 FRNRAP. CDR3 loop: CASGLEGTGQQPQHF. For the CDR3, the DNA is TGTGCTAGTGGTTTGGAAGGCACCGGACAACAGCCCCAGCATTTT.

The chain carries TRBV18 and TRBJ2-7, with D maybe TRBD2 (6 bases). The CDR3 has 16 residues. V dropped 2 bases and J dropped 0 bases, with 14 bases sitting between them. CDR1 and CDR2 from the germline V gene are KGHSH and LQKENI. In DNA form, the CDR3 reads TGTGCCAGCTCACCAGGGGCTACGGGGGTCTCCTACGAGCAGTACTTC. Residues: CASSPGATGVSYEQYF.

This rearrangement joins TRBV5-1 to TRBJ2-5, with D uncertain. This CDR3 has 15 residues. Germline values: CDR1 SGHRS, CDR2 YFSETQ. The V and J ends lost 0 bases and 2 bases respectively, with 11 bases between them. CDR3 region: CASSLAPTRQETQYF. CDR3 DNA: TGCGCCAGCAGCTTGGCCCCGACACGGCAAGAGACCCAGTACTTC.

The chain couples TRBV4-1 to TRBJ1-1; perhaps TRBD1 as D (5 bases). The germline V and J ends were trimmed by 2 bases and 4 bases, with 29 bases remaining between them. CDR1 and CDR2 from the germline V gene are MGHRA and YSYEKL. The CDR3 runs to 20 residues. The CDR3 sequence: CASSQPKVGSPIGRGTEAFF. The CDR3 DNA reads TGCGCCAGCAGCCAACCGAAGGTGGGGTCCCCAATAGGAAGGGGCACTGAAGCTTTCTTT.

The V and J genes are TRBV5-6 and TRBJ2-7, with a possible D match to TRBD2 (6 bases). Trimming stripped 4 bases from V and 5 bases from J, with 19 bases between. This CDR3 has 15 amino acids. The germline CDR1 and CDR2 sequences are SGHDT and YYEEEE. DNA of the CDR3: TGTGCCAGCAGCCGGGACTTCCTACCCTCACACGAGCAGTACTTC. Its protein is CASSRDFLPSHEQYF.

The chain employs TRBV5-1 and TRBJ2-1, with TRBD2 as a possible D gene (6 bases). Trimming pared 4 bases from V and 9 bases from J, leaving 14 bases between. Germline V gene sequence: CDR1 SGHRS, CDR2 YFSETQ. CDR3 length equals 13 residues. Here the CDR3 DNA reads TGCGCCAGCAGCCCCGGGACTCTGGGTGAGCAGTTCTTC. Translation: CASSPGTLGEQFF.

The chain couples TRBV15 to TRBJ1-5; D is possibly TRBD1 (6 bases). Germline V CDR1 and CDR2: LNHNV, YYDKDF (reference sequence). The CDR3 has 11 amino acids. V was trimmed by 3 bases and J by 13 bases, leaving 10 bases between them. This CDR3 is CATSSGGAQHF. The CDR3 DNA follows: TGTGCCACCAGCAGTGGGGGCGCTCAGCATTTT.

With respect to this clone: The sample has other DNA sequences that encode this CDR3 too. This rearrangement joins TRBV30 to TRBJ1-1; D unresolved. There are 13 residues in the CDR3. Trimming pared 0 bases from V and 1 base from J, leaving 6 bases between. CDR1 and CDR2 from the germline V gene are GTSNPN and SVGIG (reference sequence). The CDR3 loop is CAWSVRGNTEAFF. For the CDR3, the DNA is TGTGCCTGGAGTGTACGGGGGAACACTGAAGCTTTCTTT.

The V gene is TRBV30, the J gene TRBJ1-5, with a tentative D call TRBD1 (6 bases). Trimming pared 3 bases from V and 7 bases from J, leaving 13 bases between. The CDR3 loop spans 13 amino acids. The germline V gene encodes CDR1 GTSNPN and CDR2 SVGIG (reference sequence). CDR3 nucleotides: TGTGCCTGGAGCAAGGGGGTGCGGCAGCCCCAGCATTTT. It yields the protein CAWSKGVRQPQHF.

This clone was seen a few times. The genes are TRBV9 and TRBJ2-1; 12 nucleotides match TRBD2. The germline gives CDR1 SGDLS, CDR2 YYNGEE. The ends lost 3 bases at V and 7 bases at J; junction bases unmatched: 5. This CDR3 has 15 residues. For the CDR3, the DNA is TGTGCCAGCAGCGCTAGCGGGAGGGCAGAGAATGAGCAGTTCTTC. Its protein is CASSASGRAENEQFF.

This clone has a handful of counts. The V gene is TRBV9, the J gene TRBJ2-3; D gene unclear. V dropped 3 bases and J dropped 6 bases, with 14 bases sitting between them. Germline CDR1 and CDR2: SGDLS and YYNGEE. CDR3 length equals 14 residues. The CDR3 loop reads CASSAATGGDTQYF. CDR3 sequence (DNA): TGTGCCAGCAGCGCTGCGACGGGTGGGGATACGCAGTATTTT.

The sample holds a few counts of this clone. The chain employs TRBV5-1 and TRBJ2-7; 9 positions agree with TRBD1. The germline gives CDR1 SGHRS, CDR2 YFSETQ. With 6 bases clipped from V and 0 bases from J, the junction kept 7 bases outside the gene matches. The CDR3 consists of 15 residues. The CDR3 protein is CASTLTGGASYEQYF. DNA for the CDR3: TGCGCCAGCACCCTGACAGGGGGAGCCTCCTACGAGCAGTACTTC.

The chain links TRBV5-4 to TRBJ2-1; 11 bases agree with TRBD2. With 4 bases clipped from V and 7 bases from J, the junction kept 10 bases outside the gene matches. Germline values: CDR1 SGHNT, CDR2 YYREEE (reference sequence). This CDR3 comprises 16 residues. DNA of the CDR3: TGTGCCAGCAGCCCAGGAAGACTAGCGGGGCTGAATGAGCAGTTCTTC. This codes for CASSPGRLAGLNEQFF.

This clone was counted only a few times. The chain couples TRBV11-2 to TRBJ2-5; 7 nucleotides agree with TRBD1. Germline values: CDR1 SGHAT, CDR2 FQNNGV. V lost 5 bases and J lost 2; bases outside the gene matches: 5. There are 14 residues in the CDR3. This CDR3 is CASSVGTVQETQYF. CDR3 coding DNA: TGTGCCAGCAGCGTTGGGACAGTTCAAGAGACCCAGTACTTC.

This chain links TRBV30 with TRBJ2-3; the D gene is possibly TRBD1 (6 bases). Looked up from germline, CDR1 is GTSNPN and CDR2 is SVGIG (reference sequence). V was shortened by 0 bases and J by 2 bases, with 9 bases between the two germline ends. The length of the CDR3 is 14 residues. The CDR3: CAWSVPGATDTQYF. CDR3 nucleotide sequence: TGTGCCTGGAGTGTACCAGGGGCCACAGATACGCAGTATTTT.

CDR3 bases: TGCGCCAGCAGCTTGTCGATGCAGAATGAAAAACTGTTTTTT. This sequence encodes CASSLSMQNEKLFF. The chain employs TRBV5-1 and TRBJ1-4, with D unresolved. The length of the CDR3 is 14 residues. Trimming removed 1 base at V and 5 bases at J, with 9 bases between. Germline CDR1 and CDR2: SGHRS and YFSETQ.

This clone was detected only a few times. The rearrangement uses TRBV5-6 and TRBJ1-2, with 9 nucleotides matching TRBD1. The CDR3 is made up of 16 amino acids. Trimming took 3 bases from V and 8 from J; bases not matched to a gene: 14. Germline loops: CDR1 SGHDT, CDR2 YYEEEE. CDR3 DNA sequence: TGTGCCAGCAGCTACGTCCCGGGACAGGGATTGGGCGGCTACACCTTC. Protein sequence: CASSYVPGQGLGGYTF.

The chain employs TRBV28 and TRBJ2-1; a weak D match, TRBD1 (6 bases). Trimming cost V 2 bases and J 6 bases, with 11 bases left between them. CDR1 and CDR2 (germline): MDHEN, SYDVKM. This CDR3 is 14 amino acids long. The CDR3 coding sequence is TGTGCCAGCAGTTTAGGGGGCCGGAGCAATGAGCAGTTCTTC. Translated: CASSLGGRSNEQFF.

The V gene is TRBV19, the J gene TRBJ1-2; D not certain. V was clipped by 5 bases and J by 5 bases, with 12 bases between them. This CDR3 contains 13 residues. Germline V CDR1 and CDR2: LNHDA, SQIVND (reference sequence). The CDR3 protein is CASSGGGDYGYTF. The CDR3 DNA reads TGTGCCAGTAGTGGCGGCGGCGATTATGGCTACACCTTC.

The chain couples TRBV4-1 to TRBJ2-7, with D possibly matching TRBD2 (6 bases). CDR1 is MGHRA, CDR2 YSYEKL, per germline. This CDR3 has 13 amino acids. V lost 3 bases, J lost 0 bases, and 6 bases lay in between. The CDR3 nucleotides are TGCGCCAGCAGCCAGGGGGGCTCCTACGAGCAGTACTTC. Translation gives CASSQGGSYEQYF.

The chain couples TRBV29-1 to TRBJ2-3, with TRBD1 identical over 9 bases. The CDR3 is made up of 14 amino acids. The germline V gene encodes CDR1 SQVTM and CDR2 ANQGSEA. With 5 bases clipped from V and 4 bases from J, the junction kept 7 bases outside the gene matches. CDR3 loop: CSVPSTGGADTQYF. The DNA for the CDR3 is TGCAGCGTTCCCTCGACAGGGGGGGCAGATACGCAGTATTTT.

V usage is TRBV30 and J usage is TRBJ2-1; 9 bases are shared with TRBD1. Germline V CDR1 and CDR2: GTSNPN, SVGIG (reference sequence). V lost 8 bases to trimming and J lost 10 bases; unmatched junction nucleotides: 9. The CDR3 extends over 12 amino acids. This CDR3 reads CAGAQGAGEQFF. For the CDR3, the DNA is TGTGCCGGGGCACAGGGGGCGGGAGAGCAGTTCTTC.